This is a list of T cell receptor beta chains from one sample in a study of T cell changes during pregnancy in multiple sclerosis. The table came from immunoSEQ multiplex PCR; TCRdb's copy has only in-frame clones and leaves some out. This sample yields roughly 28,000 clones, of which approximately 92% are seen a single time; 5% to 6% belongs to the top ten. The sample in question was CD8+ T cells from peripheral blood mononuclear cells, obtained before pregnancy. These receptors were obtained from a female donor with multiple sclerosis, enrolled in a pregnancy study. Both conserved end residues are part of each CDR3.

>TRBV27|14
CASSQGGRYNEQFF
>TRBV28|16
CASSLVGRAFYNERFF
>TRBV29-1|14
CSVGGDRGSYEQYF
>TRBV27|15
CASSPQVGRPYEQYF
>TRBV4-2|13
CASSQSRWTEAFF
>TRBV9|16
CASSVAGGQGEEKLFF
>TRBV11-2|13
CASSLAGSYEQYF
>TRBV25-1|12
CAIGTGGGGYTF
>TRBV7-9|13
CASSLEQLYEQYF
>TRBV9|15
CASSKDRVLSYEQYF
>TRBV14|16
CASSQMGQEDSYEQYF
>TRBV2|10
CASRGGVGYF
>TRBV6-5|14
CASSKGLPYNEQFF
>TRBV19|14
CASLWTGPNTEAFF
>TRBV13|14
CASSEIRQDYEQYF
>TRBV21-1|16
CASSPDRVYSNQPQHF
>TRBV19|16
CASSILGTPNTGELFF
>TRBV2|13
CASWTVGTGELFF
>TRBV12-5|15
CASGLGGSLSNEQFF
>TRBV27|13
CASSITEAYEQYF
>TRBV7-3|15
CASSLQANSYNEQFF
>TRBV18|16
CASSPFEARSGNTIYF
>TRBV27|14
CASTPRAPNSPLHF
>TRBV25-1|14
CASRPGEAYNEQFF
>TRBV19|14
CASTSGLAGGELFF
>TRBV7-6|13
CASSLSLGYEQYF
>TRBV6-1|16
CASSEAEVRGNTEAFF
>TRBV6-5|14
CASRPQGHYNEQFF
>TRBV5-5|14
CASSLAGGASEAFF
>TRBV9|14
CASSQTAGNTEAFF
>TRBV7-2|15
CASSLESGKVDTQYF
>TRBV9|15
CASSVGSVSYNEQFF
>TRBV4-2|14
CASSQDGEGYEQYF
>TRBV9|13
CASSPRDRVGYTF
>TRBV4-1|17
CASSQDRLGGANTEAFF
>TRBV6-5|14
CASSIQGRGGELFF
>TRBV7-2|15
CASSDTRGLYNEQFF
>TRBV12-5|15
CASGFRTDTYNEQFF
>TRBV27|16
CASSRHRDRDITEAFF
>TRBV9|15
CASSEQGRVDTEAFF
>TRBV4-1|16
CASSPLAGGSYNEQFF
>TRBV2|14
CASSAPRSYNEQFF
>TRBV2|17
CASSEQGLAGVSDTQYF